The subject of this entry is one TCR beta chain. The repertoire was sequenced with immunoSEQ multiplex PCR; TCRdb's copy has only in-frame clones and lacks some. Here the sample spans around 92,000 clones, around 93% being singletons. The CDR3 covers 16 residues. Germline V gene lookup returns CDR1 SGHDN and CDR2 FVKESK. V was pared by 3 bases and J by 2 bases, with 16 bases between. The entry originates in a study of T cell changes during pregnancy in multiple sclerosis. This TCR derives from a female donor with multiple sclerosis, enrolled in a pregnancy study. The input for sequencing was peripheral blood, taken in the third trimester of pregnancy. The genes are TRBV14 and TRBJ1-2, with D tentatively TRBD1 (5 bases). CDR3 DNA: TGTGCCAGCAGCCAGATAGGAGGGGCGGCCAACTATGGCTACACCTTC. It encodes CASSQIGGAANYGYTF. Looking up the rest from reference TRBV14 and TRBJ1-2 gives the full variable domain: EAGVTQFPSHSVIEKGQTVTLRCDPISGHDNLYWYRRVMGKEIKFLLHFVKESKQDESGMPNNRFLAERTGGTYSTLKVQPAELEDSGVYFCASSQIGGAANYGYTFGSGTRLTVV.